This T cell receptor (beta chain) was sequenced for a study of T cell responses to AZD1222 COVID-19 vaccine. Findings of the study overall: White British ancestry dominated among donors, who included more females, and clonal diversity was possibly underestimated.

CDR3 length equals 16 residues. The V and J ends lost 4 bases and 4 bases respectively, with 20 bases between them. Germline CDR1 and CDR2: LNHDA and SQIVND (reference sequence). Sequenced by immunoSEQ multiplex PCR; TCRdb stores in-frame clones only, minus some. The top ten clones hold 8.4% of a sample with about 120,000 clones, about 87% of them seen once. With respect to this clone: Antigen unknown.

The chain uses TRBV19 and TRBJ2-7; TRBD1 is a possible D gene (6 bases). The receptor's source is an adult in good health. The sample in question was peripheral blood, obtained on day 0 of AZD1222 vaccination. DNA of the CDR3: TGTGCCAGTAGTACCAACAGGGCCGTGAGGAGATACGAGCAGTACTTC. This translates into CASSTNRAVRRYEQYF.